The T cell receptor beta chain described here comes from a study of monozygotic twins with inflammatory bowel disease. Broader study findings: IBD patients share fewer clonotypes with other people than healthy twins do, especially with disease activity.

The length of the CDR3 is 17 residues. The germline V gene encodes CDR1 SGHRS and CDR2 YFSETQ. Regarding this clonotype: The antigen is unknown.

TCRdb re-called the 5' RACE reads and shows each CDR3 protein once, DNA omitted. The sample is made up of over 350,000 distinct CDR3 sequences, and the top ten hold approximately 2.4% of it. This sequence originates from a human donor with ulcerative colitis or Crohn's disease, or a healthy co-twin of an affected twin (not recorded which). The sequenced sample consisted of blood. The chain uses TRBV5-1 and TRBJ2-4; TCRdb calls TRBD1, which cannot be checked without DNA. This CDR3 is CASSPGPQGPRVVIQYF.